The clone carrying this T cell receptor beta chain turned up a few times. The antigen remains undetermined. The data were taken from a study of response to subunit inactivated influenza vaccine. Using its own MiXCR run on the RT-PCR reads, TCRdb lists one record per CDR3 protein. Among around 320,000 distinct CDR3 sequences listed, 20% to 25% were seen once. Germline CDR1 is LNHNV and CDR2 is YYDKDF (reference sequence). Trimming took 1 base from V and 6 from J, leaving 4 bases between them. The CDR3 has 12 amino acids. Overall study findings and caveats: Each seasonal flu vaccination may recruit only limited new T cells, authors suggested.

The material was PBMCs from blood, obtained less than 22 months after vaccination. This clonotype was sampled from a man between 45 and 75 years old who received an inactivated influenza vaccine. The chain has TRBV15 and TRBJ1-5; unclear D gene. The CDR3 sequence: CATSRVGQPQHF. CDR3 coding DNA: TGTGCCACCAGCAGAGTTGGTCAGCCCCAGCATTTT.